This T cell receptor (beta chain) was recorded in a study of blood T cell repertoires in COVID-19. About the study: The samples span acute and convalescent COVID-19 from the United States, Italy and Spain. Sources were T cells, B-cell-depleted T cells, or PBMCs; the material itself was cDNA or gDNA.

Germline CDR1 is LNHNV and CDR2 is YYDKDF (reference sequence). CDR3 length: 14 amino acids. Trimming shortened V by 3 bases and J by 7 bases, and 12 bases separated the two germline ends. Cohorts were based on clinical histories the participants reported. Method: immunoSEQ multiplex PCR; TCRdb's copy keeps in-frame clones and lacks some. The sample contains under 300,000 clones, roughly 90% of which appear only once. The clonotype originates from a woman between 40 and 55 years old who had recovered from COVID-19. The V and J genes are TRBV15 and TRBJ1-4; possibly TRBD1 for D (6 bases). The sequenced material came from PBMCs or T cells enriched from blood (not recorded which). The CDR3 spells CATSRDSGGEKLFF. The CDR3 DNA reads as TGTGCCACCAGCAGGGACAGCGGGGGTGAAAAACTGTTTTTT.